The 9 T cell receptor beta chains below all came from one sample that was sequenced in a study of blood T cell repertoires in COVID-19. Sequenced by immunoSEQ multiplex PCR; TCRdb stores in-frame clones only, minus some. The sample has about 89,000 clones, 86% seen once; the top ten hold approximately 1.2%. The sequencing input was peripheral blood. The receptors here all came from a man at least 80 years old with active or convalescent COVID-19.

V usage is TRBV3-1 (or the pseudogene TRBV3-2) and J usage is TRBJ2-7; 7 nucleotides match TRBD2. Germline lookup yields CDR1 LGHDT and CDR2 YNNKEL (reference sequence). The V and J ends lost 4 bases and 6 bases, in that order; junction bases with no gene match: 6. This CDR3 is 13 amino acids long. CDR3 DNA: TGTGCCAGCAGCCCCAGATCTAGCGGCGAGCAGTACTTC. It encodes CASSPRSSGEQYF.

V gene TRBV6-6 combines with J gene TRBJ1-5; 7 bases are a match to TRBD1. There are 15 residues in the CDR3. J gave up 4 bases and V 5 bases, and 8 bases lay outside the gene matches. The V gene's germline CDR1 is MNHNY and CDR2 SVGAGI (reference sequence). The CDR3 bases are TGTGCCAGCAGTCCGGACAGGCGCGGGAATCAGCCCCAGCATTTT. Protein product: CASSPDRRGNQPQHF.

This clone was counted once. J is TRBJ2-5 and V is TRBV18, with 8 bases aligning to TRBD1. This CDR3 contains 13 residues. The germline V gene has CDR1 KGHSH and CDR2 LQKENI. V gave up 2 bases and J gave up 4 bases; unmatched junction bases: 0. Here the CDR3 reads CASSPGQGETQYF. The CDR3 nucleotides read TGTGCCAGCTCACCAGGACAGGGAGAGACCCAGTACTTC.

The J gene is TRBJ1-2, the V gene TRBV6-4; D might be TRBD1 (6 bases). This CDR3 region has 14 residues. The V gene lost 5 bases and the J gene lost 3 bases, with 13 bases spanning the gap. Germline CDR1 and CDR2: MRHNA and SNTAGT. The CDR3 sequence is CASSFSSGDYGYTF. The CDR3 nucleotides are TGTGCCAGCAGTTTCTCTTCAGGGGACTATGGCTACACCTTC.

The rearrangement joins TRBV24-1 to TRBJ2-3; D perhaps matches TRBD2 (6 bases). This CDR3 spans 13 amino acids. V was trimmed by 4 bases and J by 6 bases, leaving 10 bases between them. The V gene's germline CDR1 is KGHDR and CDR2 SFDVKD. The CDR3 nucleotides are TGTGCCACCAGTGAGGCAGGGAGGGATACGCAGTATTTT. It yields the protein CATSEAGRDTQYF.

V usage is TRBV5-1 and J usage is TRBJ1-1; D not resolved. This CDR3 region has 14 residues. The germline CDR1 and CDR2 sequences are SGHRS and YFSETQ. The V end lost 3 bases, the J end lost 7 bases, and 16 bases lay between the germline ends. CDR3 coding DNA: TGCGCCAGCAGCTCGACCCGTAGCGGGAATGAAGCTTTCTTT. Amino acids: CASSSTRSGNEAFF.

This chain uses TRBV30 with TRBJ1-4, with D possibly TRBD1 on 6 matching bases. Between the trimmed V and J ends, which lost 1 base and 5 bases, there was a span of 8 bases. There are 13 residues in the CDR3. Germline V gene data show CDR1 as GTSNPN and CDR2 as SVGIG (reference sequence). The CDR3 DNA reads as TGTGCCTGGAGTGGGGACATAAATGAAAAACTGTTTTTT. Its translation is CAWSGDINEKLFF.

The CDR3 is CASSSTPDRLEAFF. The CDR3 DNA reads as TGCGCCAGCAGCTCCACTCCGGACAGGCTTGAAGCTTTCTTT. The V call is TRBV5-1, the J call TRBJ1-1, with 7 bases aligning to TRBD1. Losses at the gene ends were 3 bases for V and 7 bases for J; bases not matched to a gene: 9. The CDR3 is made up of 14 amino acids. The germline gives CDR1 SGHRS, CDR2 YFSETQ.

V usage is TRBV5-5 and J usage is TRBJ2-7, with TRBD1 matching 9 bases. Germline V lookup: CDR1 SGHKS, CDR2 YYEKEE (reference sequence). V lost 4 bases and J lost 0; bases outside the gene matches: 11. This CDR3 region has 17 residues. This chain's CDR3 is CASSPGTGLMSSYEQYF. CDR3 nucleotides: TGTGCCAGCAGCCCCGGGACAGGGCTGATGAGCTCCTACGAGCAGTACTTC.